Described below is a single T cell receptor (beta chain) sequence and its context. Its antigen is not identified. Every patient had mismatch repair deficiency by PCR or immunohistochemistry. TCR sequencing covered a few patients who responded to pembrolizumab. The repertoire was sequenced with immunoSEQ multiplex PCR; TCRdb's copy has only in-frame clones and lacks some. Of 95,000 to 150,000 clones listed, 70% to 90% are singletons. This entry belongs to a study of PD-1 blockade in mismatch repair-deficient tumors. Study in general: Patients had approximately 12 mismatch repair-deficient cancer types, all previously treated and progressing. Study-wide findings and caveats: Tumor-resident clones, often absent from pretreatment blood, expanded after pembrolizumab and then contracted.

Germline values: CDR1 MDHEN, CDR2 SYDVKM. V was trimmed by 6 bases and J by 5 bases, leaving 20 bases between them. This CDR3 spans 15 amino acids. This clonotype was obtained from an adult with mismatch repair-deficient cancer. Here the sequenced sample was peripheral blood, taken 44 weeks after starting pembrolizumab. The chain combines TRBV28 with TRBJ2-7; D might be TRBD2 (7 bases). The CDR3 loop reads CASSPQAGAGDEQYF. The CDR3 nucleotides are TGTGCCAGCAGCCCCCAGGCGGGGGCGGGAGACGAGCAGTACTTC.